These T cell receptor beta chains were read from a single sample in a study of CD8 T cells in Susac syndrome. One entry per CDR3 protein, called by TCRdb with MiXCR from the immunoSEQ multiplex PCR reads. The data contain 250,000 to 300,000 distinct CDR3 sequences, approximately 90% of them singletons. The sequencing input was CD8+ T cells from PBMCs. The receptors originated from a human donor with multiple sclerosis. CDR3s include the opening cysteine and the closing phenylalanine or tryptophan. The D gene is left open where the match is weak. Clone size appears in some rows only: once, few, many, or a class for an expanded clone.

d_call j_call v_call clone_size cdr3_nt cdr3_aa
TRBD1 TRBJ1-1 TRBV7-2 NA TGTGCCAGCAGCTCCGACAGGGGGCTTATCACTGAAGCTTTCTTT CASSSDRGLITEAFF
TRBD1 TRBJ2-5 TRBV9 NA TGTGCCAGCACCCGGACAGGGGGACATCAAGAGACCCAGTACTTC CASTRTGGHQETQYF
NA TRBJ2-7 TRBV29-1 NA TGCAGCGTTCACTCCCAGGACACCTACGAGCAGTACTTC CSVHSQDTYEQYF
NA TRBJ2-7 TRBV20-1 NA TGCAGTGCTAGATCCCCTTACGGGGGTGACTCCTACGAGCAGTACTTC CSARSPYGGDSYEQYF
NA TRBJ2-1 TRBV13 NA TGTGCCAGCAGCTTAGGGGTTGGGTTCCAGGGTGAGCAGTTCTTC CASSLGVGFQGEQFF
NA TRBJ1-2 TRBV20-1 NA TGCGGCCTCTCGGGGGACGTACAGGACTATGGCTACACCTTC CGLSGDVQDYGYTF
NA TRBJ2-7 TRBV6-6 NA TGTGCCAGCAATCCGGGACCGATCTACGAGCAGTACTTC CASNPGPIYEQYF
NA TRBJ1-5 TRBV9 NA TGTGCCAGCAGCGTAGGAACGGGGCTCAATCAGCCCCAGCATTTT CASSVGTGLNQPQHF
TRBD1 TRBJ1-1 TRBV5-4 NA TGTGCCAGCAGCTCCGGGACAGGGGTGACCGAGGATGAAGCTTTCTTT CASSSGTGVTEDEAFF
NA TRBJ2-1 TRBV12-3/TRBV12-4 few TGTGCCAGTAGTTTCGGTGATGAGCAGTTCTTC CASSFGDEQFF
NA TRBJ1-2 TRBV30 NA TGTGCCTGGGGAGCAGGTCAAGCTAACTATGGCTACACCTTC CAWGAGQANYGYTF
TRBD1 TRBJ2-1 TRBV7-3 NA TGTGCCAGCAGCTTGATCCGCTCGGACAGGGTCAATGAGCAGTTCTTC CASSLIRSDRVNEQFF
NA TRBJ1-2 TRBV4-2 NA TGTGCCAGCAGCCAAGTTTTATCCGGGTACTATGGCTACACCTTC CASSQVLSGYYGYTF
NA TRBJ2-1 TRBV11-2 NA TGTGCCAGCAGCTTATTGGGACAAAACCTCTACAATGAGCAGTTCTTC CASSLLGQNLYNEQFF
NA TRBJ2-7 TRBV28 few TGTGCCAGCAGTTTGTACGAGCAGTACTTC CASSLYEQYF
NA TRBJ1-3 TRBV30 NA TGTGCCTGGATCGACCCCCGTTTTGGAAACACCATATATTTT CAWIDPRFGNTIYF
TRBD2 TRBJ2-5 TRBV15 NA TGTGCCACCAGCAGAGACGGCGGACTAGCGGAGCAAGAGACCCAGTACTTC CATSRDGGLAEQETQYF
TRBD2 TRBJ2-1 TRBV28 NA TGTGCCAGCAGTACTCGAGCGGGAGTTACCCTGGGGAATGAGCAGTTCTTC CASSTRAGVTLGNEQFF
TRBD1 TRBJ2-7 TRBV4-1 NA TGCGCCAGCAGCCAAGATCGAGGGACAGGGCTCGAGCAGTACTTC CASSQDRGTGLEQYF
TRBD2 TRBJ2-7 TRBV5-4 NA TGTGCCAGCAGCCAACTAGCGGGCCTTATCTCCGAGCAGTACTTC CASSQLAGLISEQYF
TRBD2 TRBJ2-5 TRBV10-3 NA TGTGCCACCACTATGACTAGCGGGAGTCGAGAGACCCAGTACTTC CATTMTSGSRETQYF
NA TRBJ1-2 TRBV9 once TGTGCCAGCAGCTTCCGAAGGGCCGGTGGCTACACCTTC CASSFRRAGGYTF
NA TRBJ2-7 TRBV4-3 NA TGCGCCAGCAGCCAAGCTTTAGGACGCTCCTACGAGCAGTACTTC CASSQALGRSYEQYF
NA TRBJ1-1 TRBV4-3 NA TGCGCCAGCAGCCAAGATCGACAGAACACTGAAGCTTTCTTT CASSQDRQNTEAFF
NA TRBJ1-2 TRBV12-3/TRBV12-4 NA TGTGCCAGCAGTTTACGAGGGCAGGGCTACACCTTC CASSLRGQGYTF
NA TRBJ1-1 TRBV5-1 NA TGCGCCAGCAGCTTCGTAGGTGTCGGCGTTGGTGCTTTCTTT CASSFVGVGVGAFF
NA TRBJ2-7 TRBV9 once TGTGCCAGCAGCCCTGGGACACTAAATCCATACGAGCAGTACTTC CASSPGTLNPYEQYF
NA TRBJ2-7 TRBV3-1 NA TGTGCCAGCAGCCAAGGGGGGACGGGAATTTACGAGCAGTACTTC CASSQGGTGIYEQYF